Following are 24 T cell receptor beta chains from one sample sequenced in a study of beta chain features in type 1 diabetes (dated by TCRdb to the late 2010s). Library preparation employed the immunoSEQ multiplex PCR assay. The entire isolated RNA was reverse transcribed using the High Capacity cDNA Reverse Transcription Kit, and thus expressed TCRB transcripts were sequenced. This immuneACCESS table, as held by TCRdb, lists in-frame sequences with V and J called but not all clones. Of the missing ones, under half trace to an unresolved V gene in checked studies; the others have no known cause. The sample includes around 500,000 clones, with roughly an eighth observed a single time. Jointly, the top ten make up approximately 0.05% of the sample. Sequencing was done on a sample of naive CD4+ T cells from blood. The cell subset or site label, read with the paper, signifies: true naive CD4+ T cells. Receptors were obtained from a woman younger than 30 in good health.

The rearrangement joins TRBV2 to TRBJ2-7; 9 bases are shared with TRBD2. CDR1 is SNHLY, CDR2 FYNNEI, per germline. CDR3 length: 14 residues. The V gene end was trimmed by 7 bases and the J gene end by 7 bases; junction bases not matched to a gene: 11. This CDR3 is CASKSRGGIMEQYF. CDR3 sequence (DNA): TGTGCCAGCAAATCGCGGGGGGGAATAATGGAGCAGTACTTC.

The V call is TRBV27, the J call TRBJ2-3; D is perhaps TRBD1 or TRBD2 (5 bases each). Trimming pared 8 bases from V and 3 bases from J, leaving 18 bases between. Germline CDR1 MNHEY, CDR2 SMNVEV (reference sequence). This CDR3 region has 15 residues. This chain's CDR3 is CASRAARPGTDTQYF. The CDR3 bases are TGTGCCAGCCGAGCGGCTCGACCAGGGACAGATACGCAGTATTTT.

The table lists this clone with a few counts. The chain has TRBV7-3 and TRBJ2-1; D is unclear. V was clipped by 5 bases and J by 5 bases, with 10 bases between them. Germline CDR1 reads SGHTA; CDR2 reads FQGTGA. This CDR3 region has 13 residues. CDR3 nucleotide sequence: TGTGCCAGCAGCATCGGTCCAAACAATGAGCAGTTCTTC. This sequence encodes CASSIGPNNEQFF.

This clone was found a few times. This rearrangement joins TRBV29-1 to TRBJ1-2, with D possibly matching TRBD1 (5 bases). There are 15 residues in the CDR3. Germline V CDR1 and CDR2: SQVTM, ANQGSEA. V was pared by 8 bases and J by 5 bases, with 24 bases between. The CDR3 DNA reads TGCAGCTCGGGGCGGAACTCGGAGGGTCTTTATGGCTACACCTTC. This sequence encodes CSSGRNSEGLYGYTF.

The chain links TRBV2 to TRBJ2-3, with 11 bases fitting TRBD2. Germline V lookup: CDR1 SNHLY, CDR2 FYNNEI. With 9 bases clipped from V and 1 base from J, the junction kept 3 bases outside the gene matches. The CDR3 extends over 14 amino acids. The chain's CDR3 is CASLGLAGTDTQYF. CDR3 nucleotide sequence: TGTGCCAGTTTGGGACTAGCGGGCACAGATACGCAGTATTTT.

The chain recombines TRBV4-2 with TRBJ1-1; D is undetermined. Germline CDR1 LGHNA, CDR2 YNFKEQ. CDR3 length: 19 amino acids. V was pared by 4 bases and J by 5 bases, with 29 bases between. The CDR3 DNA sequence: TGTGCCAGCAGCCCCGACGGGTGGGTGGGTGACGAGGAGCGAACTGAAGCTTTCTTT. Translated: CASSPDGWVGDEERTEAFF.

This clone occurred a few times. The chain recombines TRBV4-3 with TRBJ2-1, with unresolved D. Trimming cost V 1 base and J 7 bases, with 8 bases left between them. Germline V gene sequence: CDR1 LGHNA, CDR2 YSLEER. This CDR3 spans 13 amino acids. DNA of the CDR3: TGCGCCAGCAGCCAAGCGCCACGGAATGAGCAGTTCTTC. This gives the protein CASSQAPRNEQFF.

The rearrangement uses TRBV6-5 and TRBJ2-1; 12 bases align to TRBD2. This CDR3 contains 15 residues. Germline CDR1 and CDR2: MNHEY and SVGAGI. V shed 6 bases and J 9 bases; nucleotides not matched to a gene: 9. The CDR3 region is CASSTSGGPKTEQFF. The CDR3 DNA reads as TGTGCCAGCAGCACTAGCGGGGGGCCGAAAACTGAGCAGTTCTTC.

For this clone: This CDR3 is also generated by other DNA sequences in the sample. The rearrangement links TRBV27 to TRBJ1-1; D gene ambiguous. Germline V gene data show CDR1 as MNHEY and CDR2 as SMNVEV (reference sequence). V was shortened by 2 bases and J by 1 base, with 5 bases between the two germline ends. The CDR3 length is 13 residues. In nucleotides, the CDR3 is TGTGCCAGCAGTTTACGCGAGAACACTGAAGCTTTCTTT. This codes for CASSLRENTEAFF.

This clone was seen a handful of times. This chain uses TRBV5-1 with TRBJ2-2; TRBD1 agrees at 7 bases. Unmatched junction bases numbered 15, after V lost 3 bases and J lost 1 base. CDR3 length: 19 residues. The germline CDR1 and CDR2 sequences are SGHRS and YFSETQ. CDR3 in amino acids: CASSSSWYNGQENTGELFF. CDR3 sequence (DNA): TGCGCCAGCAGCTCCTCGTGGTATAATGGACAGGAGAACACCGGGGAGCTGTTTTTT.

In this sample, this clone turned up a few times. The gene calls are TRBV2 and TRBJ2-1; D possibly corresponds to TRBD1 (6 bases). CDR1 is SNHLY, CDR2 FYNNEI, per germline. V dropped 0 bases and J dropped 9 bases, with 15 bases sitting between them. The length of the CDR3 is 15 residues. The CDR3 nucleotides are TGTGCCAGCAGTGAAGCGAAGACAGGAGACGGTGAGCAGTTCTTC. It specifies CASSEAKTGDGEQFF.

The V call is TRBV28, the J call TRBJ1-6; D is perhaps TRBD1 (6 bases). Germline V lookup: CDR1 MDHEN, CDR2 SYDVKM. Trimming removed 6 bases from V and 3 bases from J, with 18 bases in between. This CDR3 is built from 17 residues. The DNA for the CDR3 is TGTGCCAGCAGACTAACAGACAGGACATACTATAATTCACCCCTCCACTTT. This encodes CASRLTDRTYYNSPLHF.

V usage is TRBV10-3 and J usage is TRBJ2-7; TRBD1 matches at 7 bases. This CDR3 spans 13 amino acids. Germline CDR1 ENHRY, CDR2 SYGVKD. J was trimmed by 7 bases and V by 3 bases; bases with no gene match: 6. CDR3 region: CAISEGTVFEQYF. CDR3 nucleotide sequence: TGTGCCATCAGTGAAGGGACAGTCTTTGAGCAGTACTTC.

V usage is TRBV7-6 and J usage is TRBJ1-6; no reliable D call. CDR3 length: 15 amino acids. Germline V lookup: CDR1 SGHVS, CDR2 FNYEAQ. V dropped 2 bases and J dropped 8 bases, with 13 bases sitting between them. CDR3 DNA sequence: TGTGCCAGCAGCTTAAGGCGGGCCGGGGATTCACCCCTCCACTTT. Protein: CASSLRRAGDSPLHF. Complete variable domain (other parts from reference TRBV7-6 and TRBJ1-6): GAGVSQSPRYKVTKRGQDVALRCDPISGHVSLYWYRQALGQGPEFLTYFNYEAQQDKSGLPNDRFSAERPEGSISTLTIQRTEQRDSAMYRCASSLRRAGDSPLHFGNGTRLTVT.

In this sample, this clone turned up a few times. The chain links TRBV15 to TRBJ1-3, with 10 bases matching TRBD1. J was trimmed by 6 bases and V by 0 bases; bases with no gene match: 2. This CDR3 region has 15 residues. Germline V gives CDR1 LNHNV, CDR2 YYDKDF (reference sequence). CDR3 in DNA: TGTGCCACCAGCAGAGAGGGACAGGGGATAAACACCATATATTTT. Its protein product is CATSREGQGINTIYF.

The chain carries TRBV12-5 and TRBJ2-1; tentative D call: TRBD2 (5 bases). Germline CDR1 is LGHNT and CDR2 is FRNRAP. With 6 bases removed from V and 4 bases from J, the gap between germline ends came to 13 bases. This CDR3 has 14 residues. The CDR3 DNA sequence: TGTGCTAGTGGCTCGGGAAGGGAGTACAATGAGCAGTTCTTC. This codes for CASGSGREYNEQFF. Based on the CDR3 plus reference TRBV12-5 and TRBJ2-1, the full variable domain is DARVTQTPRHKVTEMGQEVTMRCQPILGHNTVFWYRQTMMQGLELLAYFRNRAPLDDSGMPKDRFSAEMPDATLATLKIQPSEPRDSAVYFCASGSGREYNEQFFGPGTRLTVL.

This clone was observed a handful of times. The chain carries TRBV28 and TRBJ2-2, with D perhaps matching TRBD1 or TRBD2 (6 bases each). Looked up from germline, CDR1 is MDHEN and CDR2 is SYDVKM. V was shortened by 7 bases and J by 6 bases, with 21 bases between the two germline ends. The length of the CDR3 is 16 residues. The CDR3 protein is CASTPGRWGPAGELFF. The CDR3 nucleotides read TGTGCCAGCACCCCGGGGAGGTGGGGGCCGGCCGGGGAGCTGTTTTTT.

This clone has more than one count but fewer than ten. The V and J genes are TRBV30 and TRBJ1-1; TRBD1 might be the D (5 bases). Trimming left V 2 bases short and J 2 bases short, with 15 bases between. The CDR3 extends over 15 amino acids. Germline lookup yields CDR1 GTSNPN and CDR2 SVGIG (reference sequence). The CDR3 nucleotides read TGTGCCTGGAGTTTAGGTGGGGGACGCAACACTGAAGCTTTCTTT. Its translation is CAWSLGGGRNTEAFF.

The genes are TRBV7-9 and TRBJ2-3, with TRBD1 as a possible D gene (5 bases). Germline values: CDR1 SEHNR, CDR2 FQNEAQ (reference sequence). V lost 4 bases to trimming and J lost 5 bases, with 13 bases between them. This CDR3 contains 14 residues. The DNA of the CDR3 is TGTGCCAGCAGCTCCCCCCTCGACAGAGATACGCAGTATTTT. Its translation: CASSSPLDRDTQYF.

This sequence joins TRBV18 and TRBJ2-5; D ambiguous. The V and J ends lost 3 bases and 4 bases respectively, with 12 bases between them. The germline CDR1 and CDR2 sequences are KGHSH and LQKENI. This CDR3 region has 14 residues. The CDR3 loop is CASSPPGSRETQYF. CDR3 in DNA: TGTGCCAGCTCACCCCCGGGCAGTCGAGAGACCCAGTACTTC.

The count of this clone is one. The chain carries TRBV4-2 and TRBJ2-5; 8 bases match TRBD2. The V gene's germline CDR1 is LGHNA and CDR2 YNFKEQ. The ends lost 4 bases at V and 4 bases at J; junction bases unmatched: 11. CDR3 length: 16 residues. CDR3 in amino acids: CASSLSVAGSGETQYF. The DNA of the CDR3 is TGTGCCAGCAGCCTCTCCGTAGCGGGGTCAGGAGAGACCCAGTACTTC.

This clone was observed a few times. The chain employs TRBV6-5 and TRBJ2-5; 7 positions match TRBD1. The CDR3 has 14 amino acids. Losses at the gene ends were 6 bases for V and 2 bases for J; bases not matched to a gene: 6. The V gene's germline CDR1 is MNHEY and CDR2 SVGAGI. This CDR3 reads CASSDREVQETQYF. The DNA for the CDR3 is TGTGCCAGCAGCGACAGGGAAGTACAAGAGACCCAGTACTTC.

The V and J genes are TRBV29-1 and TRBJ2-5; D is perhaps TRBD2 (5 bases). The CDR3 spans 13 residues. Trimming cost V 1 base and J 5 bases, with 11 bases left between them. In germline, CDR1 is SQVTM, CDR2 ANQGSEA. CDR3 DNA sequence: TGCAGCGTTGAAGGAACTAGAGGGGAGACCCAGTACTTC. It codes for CSVEGTRGETQYF.

This clone came up a few times. The chain employs TRBV11-3 and TRBJ1-1, with D tentatively TRBD1 (6 bases). Germline CDR1 reads SGHNT; CDR2 reads YENEEA. The CDR3 has 14 amino acids. V lost 4 bases and J 0 bases, leaving 9 bases between the germline ends. The CDR3 sequence is CASSSDRLNTEAFF. Written as DNA, the CDR3 is TGTGCCAGCAGCTCGGACAGATTGAACACTGAAGCTTTCTTT.